A single sample gave rise to the 12 T cell receptor beta chains below, sequenced in a study of regulatory T cells in long-lasting Graves disease. Noted time point: persistent/refractory GD, antithyroid drugs over 5 years with positive TRAb. Extracted PBMC RNA gave rise to the TCR library. Researchers made TCR beta libraries by using iRepertoire HTBI primers and running Arm-PCR on CDR3 regions. TCRdb re-analysed the multiplex PCR reads in MiXCR, keeping a single row per CDR3 protein. In the table there are roughly 490,000 distinct CDR3 sequences, about 20% of which are singletons. Sample: peripheral blood mononuclear cells (PBMCs), taken when the disease was refractory, from a patient treated with antithyroid drugs. Source of these receptors: a female donor with Graves disease.

V gene TRBV4-1 combines with J gene TRBJ2-7; tentatively, D is TRBD1 or TRBD2 (5 bases each). Per germline, CDR1 MGHRA and CDR2 YSYEKL. This CDR3 spans 15 amino acids. The V and J ends lost 2 bases and 3 bases respectively, with 14 bases between them. The CDR3 DNA sequence: TGCGCCAGCAGCCAAACAGGAGATGGACTCTACGAGCAGTACTTC. It yields the protein CASSQTGDGLYEQYF.

Ten or more counts support this clonotype. The V and J genes are TRBV7-6 and TRBJ2-7; D is unresolved. Trimming removed 2 bases from V and 2 bases from J, with 10 bases in between. Germline V gene data show CDR1 as SGHVS and CDR2 as FNYEAQ. This CDR3 spans 14 amino acids. CDR3 in amino acids: CASSLRTPAYEQYF. The DNA for the CDR3 is TGTGCCAGCAGCTTAAGGACGCCAGCCTACGAGCAGTACTTC.

The V and J genes are TRBV6-1 and TRBJ2-1; TRBD2 might be the D (5 bases). V shed 5 bases and J shed 6 bases, with 11 bases lying between them. The CDR3 is 13 residues long. The germline V gene has CDR1 MNHNS and CDR2 SASEGT. This chain's CDR3 is CASSNGDLNEQFF. CDR3 bases: TGTGCCAGCAGTAACGGGGATCTCAATGAGCAGTTCTTC.

The chain combines TRBV7-6 with TRBJ1-5; D is possibly TRBD1 (5 bases). V was clipped by 5 bases and J by 4 bases, with 18 bases between them. The CDR3 extends over 16 amino acids. The germline V gene has CDR1 SGHVS and CDR2 FNYEAQ. CDR3 sequence (DNA): TGTGCCAGCAGCCCAACGAAGGGACGGCTTAATCAGCCCCAGCATTTT. Translating gives CASSPTKGRLNQPQHF.

This rearrangement joins TRBV30 to TRBJ2-2; no clear D. The CDR3 covers 12 residues. V gave up 1 base and J gave up 5 bases, with 5 bases separating them. CDR1 and CDR2 (germline): GTSNPN, SVGIG (reference sequence). CDR3 DNA: TGTGCCTGGAGTGAGGAGACCGGGGAGCTGTTTTTT. This encodes CAWSEETGELFF.

This clonotype has only a few counts. V usage is TRBV4-3 and J usage is TRBJ1-1; D call uncertain. V lost 1 base and J 7 bases, leaving 10 bases between the germline ends. Germline values: CDR1 LGHNA, CDR2 YSLEER. CDR3 length equals 13 residues. CDR3 in DNA: TGCGCCAGCAGCCAAGCGCAGAGGGATGAAGCTTTCTTT. It encodes CASSQAQRDEAFF.

This clonotype has more than one count but fewer than ten. This sequence joins TRBV29-1 and TRBJ1-2, with a tentative D call TRBD1 (6 bases). Germline V gene lookup returns CDR1 SQVTM and CDR2 ANQGSEA. The CDR3 loop spans 13 amino acids. The V gene lost 7 bases and the J gene lost 3 bases, with 15 bases spanning the gap. CDR3 residues: CSGMGATDYGYTF. For the CDR3, the DNA is TGCAGCGGGATGGGGGCGACTGACTATGGCTACACCTTC.

In its sample, this clonotype was seen many times. The V and J genes are TRBV11-3 and TRBJ2-7, with 10 bases matching TRBD2. V gave up 4 bases and J gave up 1 base; unmatched junction bases: 4. The length of the CDR3 is 15 residues. Germline values: CDR1 SGHNT, CDR2 YENEEA. CDR3 sequence reads: CASSSVAGGSYEQYF. The CDR3 coding sequence is TGTGCCAGCAGCTCCGTAGCGGGAGGTTCCTACGAGCAGTACTTC.

This clonotype came up a few times. The V call is TRBV7-2, the J call TRBJ2-3; 11 bases are a match to TRBD2. Germline V gives CDR1 SGHTA, CDR2 FQGNSA. Losses at the gene ends were 1 base for V and 4 bases for J; bases not matched to a gene: 4. This CDR3 has 16 residues. CDR3: CASSLEGSGRADTQYF. Written as DNA, the CDR3 is TGTGCCAGCAGCTTAGAGGGTAGCGGGAGGGCAGATACGCAGTATTTT.

For this clonotype: A much larger clone is a single base away; this may be a read error. The chain couples TRBV2 to TRBJ2-5, with 10 bases that match TRBD1. Germline loops: CDR1 SNHLY, CDR2 FYNNEI. With 4 bases clipped from V and 5 bases from J, the junction kept 7 bases outside the gene matches. The CDR3 runs 15 residues. CDR3 sequence (DNA): TGTGCCAGCAGTGGGGCGACAGGGGGCGGGGAGACCCAGTACTTC. Translation: CASSGATGGGETQYF. Supplemented by reference TRBV2 and TRBJ2-5, the full variable domain reads EPEVTQTPSHQVTQMGQEVILRCVPISNHLYFYWYRQILGQKVEFLVSFYNNEISEKSEIFDDQFSVERPDGSNFTLKIRSTKLEDSAMYFCASSGATGGGETQYFGPGTRLLVL.

For the CDR3, the DNA is TGTGCCAGCAGCACACGGTACTCCACAGGGGGTCATTACGAGCAGTACTTC. It specifies CASSTRYSTGGHYEQYF. V is TRBV11-2 and J is TRBJ2-7, with 8 bases lining up with TRBD1. This CDR3 contains 17 residues. Per germline, CDR1 SGHAT and CDR2 FQNNGV. Unmatched junction bases numbered 16, after V lost 5 bases and J lost 4 bases.

This clonotype was counted at least ten times. J is TRBJ1-6 and V is TRBV6-2 or TRBV6-3; 7 positions match TRBD1. The CDR3 covers 13 residues. In germline, CDR1 is MNHEY, CDR2 SVGEGT. V lost 7 bases and J lost 9; bases outside the gene matches: 6. CDR3 loop: CASTKTGLSPLHF. Here the CDR3 DNA reads TGTGCCAGCACCAAGACAGGGCTTTCACCCCTCCACTTT.